The 6 T cell receptor beta chains below were found in one sample sequenced in a study of T cell repertoires in cytomegalovirus infection. TCRdb analysed the reads with MiXCR anew, one entry per CDR3 protein. The profile shows hundreds of thousands of distinct CDR3 sequences, roughly 36% of them singletons. The antigens these receptors bind are not known. The sample was cultured PBMCs, taken from culture after CMV antigen stimulation. The receptors originated from a human donor in good health (CMV status not recorded). Some clones in this sample may be carry-over from other donors' samples.

This clonotype has only a few counts. This rearrangement joins TRBV5-1 to TRBJ2-5; D gene unclear. CDR1 and CDR2 (germline): SGHRS, YFSETQ. V was pared by 1 base and J by 3 bases, with 10 bases between. The CDR3 spans 14 residues. CDR3 nucleotide sequence: TGCGCCAGCAGCTTGTTTGGTAGCAAAGAGACCCAGTACTTC. It yields the protein CASSLFGSKETQYF. Looking up the rest from reference TRBV5-1 and TRBJ2-5 gives the full variable domain: KAGVTQTPRYLIKTRGQQVTLSCSPISGHRSVSWYQQTPGQGLQFLFEYFSETQRNKGNFPGRFSGRQFSNSRSEMNVSTLELGDSALYLCASSLFGSKETQYFGPGTRLLVL.

This clonotype has a handful of counts. The CDR3 DNA follows: TGCGCCAGCAGCCAAGGACCCCGGAGAGGAATAGGAGGAAACACCATATATTTT. Protein sequence: CASSQGPRRGIGGNTIYF. This sequence joins TRBV4-3 and TRBJ1-3, with D unresolved. This CDR3 is 18 amino acids long. The germline V and J ends were trimmed by 1 base and 4 bases, with 20 bases remaining between them. The germline V gene has CDR1 LGHNA and CDR2 YSLEER.

The genes are TRBV4-1 and TRBJ2-7, with 9 bases fitting TRBD1. The CDR3 is 15 residues long. After removal of 3 bases from V and 3 bases from J, the junction contained 6 bases not matched to a gene. Germline CDR1 reads MGHRA; CDR2 reads YSYEKL. DNA for the CDR3: TGCGCCAGCAGCCAGGGGACAGGGTATAGCTACGAGCAGTACTTC. Protein: CASSQGTGYSYEQYF.

The chain couples TRBV4-2 to TRBJ2-1, with TRBD2 matching over 13 bases. CDR1 and CDR2 (germline): LGHNA, YNFKEQ. V lost 3 bases and J lost 0; bases outside the gene matches: 8. The CDR3 is made up of 19 amino acids. The CDR3 sequence is CASSQGGLAGTASYNEQFF. The CDR3 bases are TGTGCCAGCAGCCAGGGGGGACTAGCGGGGACAGCCTCCTACAATGAGCAGTTCTTC.

This clonotype has just a few counts. CDR3: CASRRVDTQYF. The DNA of the CDR3 is TGTGCCAGCAGGAGGGTAGATACGCAGTATTTT. The chain uses TRBV12-3 or TRBV12-4 and TRBJ2-3, with D perhaps matching TRBD2 (5 bases). The CDR3 is 11 amino acids. V lost 6 bases to trimming and J lost 5 bases, with 6 bases between them.

The chain links TRBV11-2 to TRBJ2-4; maybe TRBD2 (5 bases). V was shortened by 5 bases and J by 0 bases, with 11 bases between the two germline ends. The CDR3 is 15 amino acids. The germline CDR1 and CDR2 sequences are SGHAT and FQNNGV. The CDR3 DNA sequence: TGTGCCAGCAGCCAGTTCGGGGTAGCCAAAAACATTCAGTACTTC. Residues: CASSQFGVAKNIQYF.